The clone carrying this T cell receptor (beta chain) was found once. Its antigen remains unknown. Amplification targeted TCR beta CDR3 regions from RNA transcripts. In the first-round RT-PCR of the TCR CDR3, the HTBI primer set was used. TCRdb reprocessed the multiplex PCR reads via MiXCR and lists one record per CDR3 protein. The table records approximately 500,000 distinct CDR3 sequences, about half of them present only once. The diagnoses drew upon clinical symptoms, serum thyroxine and TRAb, thyroid ultrasound and orbital computed tomography. The sample originates from a study of T cells in Graves' hyperthyroidism and ophthalmopathy. Findings and caveats of the study: Ophthalmopathy was predicted by the model a median of about 6.5 months ahead of onset. Expanded thyroid clonotypes (above 0.001) were mostly also found in blood.

Germline CDR1 reads ENHRY; CDR2 reads SYGVKD. This CDR3 comprises 14 residues. V shed 4 bases and J 13 bases; nucleotides not matched to a gene: 8. Sequenced input: peripheral blood or thyroid tissue (not recorded which). This clonotype was sampled from a woman aged 18-29 years with Graves' hyperthyroidism. The chain joins TRBV10-3 to TRBJ2-5; 14 bases line up with TRBD2. The CDR3 coding sequence is TGTGCCATCAGTGTATCCGGGACTAGCGGGAGTGGGTACTTC. It specifies CAISVSGTSGSGYF.